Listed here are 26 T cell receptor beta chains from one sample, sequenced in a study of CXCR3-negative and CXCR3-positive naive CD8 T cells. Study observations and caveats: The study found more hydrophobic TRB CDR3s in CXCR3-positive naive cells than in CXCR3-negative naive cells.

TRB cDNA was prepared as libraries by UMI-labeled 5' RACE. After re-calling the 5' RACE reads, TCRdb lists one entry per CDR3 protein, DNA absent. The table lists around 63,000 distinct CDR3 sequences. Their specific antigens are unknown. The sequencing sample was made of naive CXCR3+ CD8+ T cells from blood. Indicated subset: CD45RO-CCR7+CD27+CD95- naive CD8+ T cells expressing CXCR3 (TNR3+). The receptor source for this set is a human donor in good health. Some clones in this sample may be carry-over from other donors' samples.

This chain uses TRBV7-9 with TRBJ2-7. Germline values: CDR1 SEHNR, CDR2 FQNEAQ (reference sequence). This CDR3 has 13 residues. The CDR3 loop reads CASRQGGSYEQYF.

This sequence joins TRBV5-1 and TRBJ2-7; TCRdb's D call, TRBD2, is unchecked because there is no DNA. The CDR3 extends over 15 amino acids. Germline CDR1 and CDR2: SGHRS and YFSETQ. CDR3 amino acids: CASSIGLAGVYEQYF. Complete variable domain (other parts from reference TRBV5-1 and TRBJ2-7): KAGVTQTPRYLIKTRGQQVTLSCSPISGHRSVSWYQQTPGQGLQFLFEYFSETQRNKGNFPGRFSGRQFSNSRSEMNVSTLELGDSALYLCASSIGLAGVYEQYFGPGTRLTVT.

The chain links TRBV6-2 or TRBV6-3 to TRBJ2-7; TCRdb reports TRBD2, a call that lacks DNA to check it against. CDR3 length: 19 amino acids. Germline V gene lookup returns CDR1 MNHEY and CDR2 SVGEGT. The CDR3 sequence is CASSYSTSGTVDYPYEQYF.

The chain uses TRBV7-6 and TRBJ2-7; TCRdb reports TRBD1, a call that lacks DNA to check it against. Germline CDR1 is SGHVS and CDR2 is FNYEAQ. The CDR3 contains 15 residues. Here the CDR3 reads CASSLGQAISYEQYF.

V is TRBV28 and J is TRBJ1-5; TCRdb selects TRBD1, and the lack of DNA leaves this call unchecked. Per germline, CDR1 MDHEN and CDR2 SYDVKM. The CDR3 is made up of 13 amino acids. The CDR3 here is CASTSQGHQPQHF.

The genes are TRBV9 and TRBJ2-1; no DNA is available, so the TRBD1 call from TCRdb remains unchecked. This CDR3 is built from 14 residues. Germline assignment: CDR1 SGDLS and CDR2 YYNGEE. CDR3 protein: CASSPIGTFNEQFF.

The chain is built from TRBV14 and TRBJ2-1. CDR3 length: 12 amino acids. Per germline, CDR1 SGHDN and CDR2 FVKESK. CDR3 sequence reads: CASSQDINEQFF.

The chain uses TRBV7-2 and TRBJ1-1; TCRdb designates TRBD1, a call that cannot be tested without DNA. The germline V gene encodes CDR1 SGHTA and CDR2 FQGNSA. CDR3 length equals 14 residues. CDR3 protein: CASSLIPGDTEAFF. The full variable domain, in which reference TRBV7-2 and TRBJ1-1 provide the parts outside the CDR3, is GAGVSQSPSNKVTEKGKDVELRCDPISGHTALYWYRQSLGQGLEFLIYFQGNSAPDKSGLPSDRFSAERTGGSVSTLTIQRTQQEDSAVYLCASSLIPGDTEAFFGQGTRLTVV.

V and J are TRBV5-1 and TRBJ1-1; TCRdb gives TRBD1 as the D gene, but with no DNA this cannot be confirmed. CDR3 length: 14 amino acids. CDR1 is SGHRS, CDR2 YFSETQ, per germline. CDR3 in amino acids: CASSLPDGRTEAFF.

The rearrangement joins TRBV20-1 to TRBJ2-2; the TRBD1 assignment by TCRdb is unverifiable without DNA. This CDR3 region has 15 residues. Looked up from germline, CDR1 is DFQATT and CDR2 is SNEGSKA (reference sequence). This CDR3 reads CSAEASTGVAGELFF.

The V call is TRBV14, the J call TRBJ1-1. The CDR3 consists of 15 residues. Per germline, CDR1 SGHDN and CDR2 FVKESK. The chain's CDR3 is CASSLPTMSDTEAFF.

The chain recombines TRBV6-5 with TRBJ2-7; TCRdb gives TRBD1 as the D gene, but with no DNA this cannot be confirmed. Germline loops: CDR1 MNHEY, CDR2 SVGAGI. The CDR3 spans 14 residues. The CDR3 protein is CASTTRDRTYEQYF.

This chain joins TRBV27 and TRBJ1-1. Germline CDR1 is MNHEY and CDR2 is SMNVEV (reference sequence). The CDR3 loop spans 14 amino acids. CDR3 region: CASSLTALNTEAFF.

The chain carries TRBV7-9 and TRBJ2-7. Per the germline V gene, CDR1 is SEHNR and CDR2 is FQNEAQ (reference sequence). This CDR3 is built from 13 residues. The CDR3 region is CASSLVSSDEQYF.

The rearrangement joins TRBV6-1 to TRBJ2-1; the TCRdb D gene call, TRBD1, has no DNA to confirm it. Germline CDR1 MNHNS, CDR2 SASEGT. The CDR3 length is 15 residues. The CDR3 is CASSELKQGWHEQFF.

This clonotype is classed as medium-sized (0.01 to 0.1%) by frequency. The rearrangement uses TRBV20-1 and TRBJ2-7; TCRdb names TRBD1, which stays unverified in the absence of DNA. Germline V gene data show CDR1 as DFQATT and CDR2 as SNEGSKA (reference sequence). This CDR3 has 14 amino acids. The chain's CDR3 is CSAWDGTRGYEQYF.

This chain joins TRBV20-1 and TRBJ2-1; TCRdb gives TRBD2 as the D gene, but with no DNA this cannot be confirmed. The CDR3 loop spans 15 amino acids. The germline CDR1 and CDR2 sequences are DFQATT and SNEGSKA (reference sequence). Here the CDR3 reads CSARDRTSGYNEQFF.

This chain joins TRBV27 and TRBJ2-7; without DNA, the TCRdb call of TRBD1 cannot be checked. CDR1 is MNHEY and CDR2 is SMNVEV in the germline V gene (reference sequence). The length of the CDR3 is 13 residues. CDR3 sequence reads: CASSRDASYEQYF.

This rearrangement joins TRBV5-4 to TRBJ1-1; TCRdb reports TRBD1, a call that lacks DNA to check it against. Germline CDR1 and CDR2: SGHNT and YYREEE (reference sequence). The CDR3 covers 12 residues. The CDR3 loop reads CASWGSTIEAFF.

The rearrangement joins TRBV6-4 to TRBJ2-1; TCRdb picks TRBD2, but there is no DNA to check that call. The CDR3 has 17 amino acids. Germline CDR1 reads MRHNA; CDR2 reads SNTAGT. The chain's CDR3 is CASSDSGLAGKPIEQFF.

This chain's CDR3 is CASSQERIYEQYF. This chain joins TRBV4-2 and TRBJ2-7. Germline lookup yields CDR1 LGHNA and CDR2 YNFKEQ. This CDR3 has 13 residues.

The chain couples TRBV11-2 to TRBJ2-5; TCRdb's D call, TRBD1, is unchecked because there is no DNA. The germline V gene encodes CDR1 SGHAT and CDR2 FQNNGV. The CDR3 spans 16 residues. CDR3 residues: CASSLVDNGGEETQYF.

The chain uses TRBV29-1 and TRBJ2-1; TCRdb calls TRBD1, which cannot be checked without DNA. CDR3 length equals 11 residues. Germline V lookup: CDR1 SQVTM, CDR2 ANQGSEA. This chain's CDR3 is CSVRQSNEQFF.

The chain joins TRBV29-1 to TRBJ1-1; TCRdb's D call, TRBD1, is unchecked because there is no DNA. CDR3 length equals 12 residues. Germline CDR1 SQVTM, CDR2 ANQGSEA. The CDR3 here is CSSQDLDTEAFF.

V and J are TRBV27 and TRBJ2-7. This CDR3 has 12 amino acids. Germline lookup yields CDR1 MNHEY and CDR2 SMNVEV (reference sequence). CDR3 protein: CASRGWTYEQYF.

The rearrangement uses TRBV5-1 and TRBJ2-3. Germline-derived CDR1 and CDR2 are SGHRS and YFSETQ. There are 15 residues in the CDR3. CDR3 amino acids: CASSLASVTTDTQYF.